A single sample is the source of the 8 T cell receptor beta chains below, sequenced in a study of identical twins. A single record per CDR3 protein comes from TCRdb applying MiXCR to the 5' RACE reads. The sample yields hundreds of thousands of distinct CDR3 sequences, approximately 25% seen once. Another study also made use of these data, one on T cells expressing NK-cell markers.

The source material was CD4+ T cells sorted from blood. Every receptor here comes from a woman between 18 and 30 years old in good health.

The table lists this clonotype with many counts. The CDR3 DNA follows: TGTGCCAGCAGCCCTACTAGGTCGGATACGCAGTATTTT. This sequence encodes CASSPTRSDTQYF. The chain has TRBV9 and TRBJ2-3, with D perhaps matching TRBD2 (5 bases). Looked up from germline, CDR1 is SGDLS and CDR2 is YYNGEE. The V end was cut by 4 bases, the J end by 6 bases, with 12 bases between. The CDR3 is made up of 13 amino acids.

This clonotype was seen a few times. The CDR3 nucleotides read TGCAGTGCCGCGGGGGATGGGTCACCCCTCCACTTT. Its translation: CSAAGDGSPLHF. This chain connects TRBV29-1 to TRBJ1-6; a weak D match, TRBD1 (5 bases). The CDR3 is 12 amino acids. Germline lookup yields CDR1 SQVTM and CDR2 ANQGSEA.

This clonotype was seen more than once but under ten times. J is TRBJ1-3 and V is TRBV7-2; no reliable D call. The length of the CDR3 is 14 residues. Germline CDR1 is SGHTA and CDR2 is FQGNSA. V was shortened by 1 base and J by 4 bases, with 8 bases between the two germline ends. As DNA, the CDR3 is TGTGCCAGCAGCTTAGTGGCCTGGGGAAACACCATATATTTT. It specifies CASSLVAWGNTIYF.

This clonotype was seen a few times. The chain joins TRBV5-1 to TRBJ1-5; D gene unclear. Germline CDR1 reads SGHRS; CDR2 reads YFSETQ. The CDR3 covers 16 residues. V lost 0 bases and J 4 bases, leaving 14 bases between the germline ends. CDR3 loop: CASSLAPASANQPQHF. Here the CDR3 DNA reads TGCGCCAGCAGCTTGGCCCCGGCCAGTGCTAATCAGCCCCAGCATTTT. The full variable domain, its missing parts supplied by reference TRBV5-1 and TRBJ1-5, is KAGVTQTPRYLIKTRGQQVTLSCSPISGHRSVSWYQQTPGQGLQFLFEYFSETQRNKGNFPGRFSGRQFSNSRSEMNVSTLELGDSALYLCASSLAPASANQPQHFGDGTRLSIL.

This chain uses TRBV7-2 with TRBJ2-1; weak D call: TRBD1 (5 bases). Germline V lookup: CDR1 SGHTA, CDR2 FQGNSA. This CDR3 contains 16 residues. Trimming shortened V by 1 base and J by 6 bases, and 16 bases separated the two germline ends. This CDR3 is CASSLGIGDRSNEQFF. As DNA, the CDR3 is TGTGCCAGCAGCTTAGGTATAGGGGATCGCTCCAATGAGCAGTTCTTC.

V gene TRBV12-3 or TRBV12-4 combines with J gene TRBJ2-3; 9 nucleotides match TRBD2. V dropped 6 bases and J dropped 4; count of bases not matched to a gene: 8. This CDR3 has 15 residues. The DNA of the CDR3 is TGTGCCAGCAGCTTTAGCGGGAGCTCGGCAGATACGCAGTATTTT. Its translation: CASSFSGSSADTQYF.

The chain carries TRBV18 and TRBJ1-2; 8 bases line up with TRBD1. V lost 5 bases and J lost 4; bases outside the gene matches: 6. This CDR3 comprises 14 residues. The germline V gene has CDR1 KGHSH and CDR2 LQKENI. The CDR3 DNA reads TGTGCCAGCTCATCACAGGGGGTCGGCTATGGCTACACCTTC. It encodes CASSSQGVGYGYTF.

CDR3 coding DNA: TGTGCCAGCAGCCAAGGGTGGCCTAGCGGGGGAGAGACCCAGTACTTC. This gives the protein CASSQGWPSGGETQYF. The rearrangement joins TRBV3-1 to TRBJ2-5, with TRBD2 matching 10 bases. Germline V CDR1 and CDR2: LGHDT, YNNKEL (reference sequence). V dropped 1 base and J dropped 4; count of bases not matched to a gene: 6. The CDR3 runs to 16 residues.